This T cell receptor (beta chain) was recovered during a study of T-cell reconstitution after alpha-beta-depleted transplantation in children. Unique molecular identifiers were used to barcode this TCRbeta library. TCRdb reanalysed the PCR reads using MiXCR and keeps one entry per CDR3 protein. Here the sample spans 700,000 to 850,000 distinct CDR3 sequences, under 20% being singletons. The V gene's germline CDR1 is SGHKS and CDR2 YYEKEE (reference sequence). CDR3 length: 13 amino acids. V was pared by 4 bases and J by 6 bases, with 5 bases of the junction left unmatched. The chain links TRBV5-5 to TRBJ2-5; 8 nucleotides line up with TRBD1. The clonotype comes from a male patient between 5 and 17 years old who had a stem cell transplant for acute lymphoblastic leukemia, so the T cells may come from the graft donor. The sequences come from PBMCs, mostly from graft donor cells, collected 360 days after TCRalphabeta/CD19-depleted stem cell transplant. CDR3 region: CASSRDRWKTQYF. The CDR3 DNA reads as TGTGCCAGCAGCCGGGACAGGTGGAAGACCCAGTACTTC.